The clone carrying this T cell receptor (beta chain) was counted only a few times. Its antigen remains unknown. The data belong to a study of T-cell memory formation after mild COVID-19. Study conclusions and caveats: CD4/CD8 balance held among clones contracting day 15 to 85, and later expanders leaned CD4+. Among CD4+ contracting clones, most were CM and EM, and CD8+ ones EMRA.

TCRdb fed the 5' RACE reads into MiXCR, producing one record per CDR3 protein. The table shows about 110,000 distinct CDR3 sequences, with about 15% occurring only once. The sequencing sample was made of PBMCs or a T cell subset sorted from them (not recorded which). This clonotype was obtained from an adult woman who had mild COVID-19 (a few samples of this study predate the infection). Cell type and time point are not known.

The CDR3 is CASSLFSGLAGGPLAGELFF. The CDR3 region has the DNA TGCGCCAGCAGCCTCTTCTCCGGACTAGCGGGGGGCCCCTTGGCCGGGGAGCTGTTTTTT. The chain joins TRBV5-1 to TRBJ2-2; 14 bases match TRBD2. The CDR3 contains 20 residues. The germline V gene has CDR1 SGHRS and CDR2 YFSETQ. Germline trimming cut 4 bases from V and 6 bases from J; bases unmatched to any gene: 17.